This T cell receptor beta chain emerged from a study of blood T cell repertoires in COVID-19. Overall study: Sites across the United States, Italy and Spain contributed samples from acute and convalescent COVID-19. PBMCs, B-cell-depleted T cells, or T cells provided the cDNA or gDNA that made up the material.

Per the authors' pipeline: Estimation of nucleated cell counts relied on the amplification of reference gene primers. Produced via immunoSEQ multiplex PCR; TCRdb's table is partial and in-frame only. D and trimming come from the DNA, and the V and J calls and clone size come from that table. The data contain about 260,000 clones, over 80% of them singletons. Germline V lookup: CDR1 SEHNR, CDR2 FQNEAQ (reference sequence). V shed 7 bases and J shed 0 bases, with 8 bases lying between them. The CDR3 extends over 13 amino acids. The receptor was isolated from a woman between 40 and 55 years old who had recovered from COVID-19. The gene calls are TRBV7-9 and TRBJ2-3; D remains ambiguous. The sample was peripheral blood. CDR3 DNA sequence: TGTGCCAGCACCCCCTCTAGCACAGATACGCAGTATTTT. This codes for CASTPSSTDTQYF.